These T cell receptor beta chains were read from a single sample in a study of blood T cells in healthy people across ages. TCRdb re-called the 5' RACE reads through MiXCR, storing one row per CDR3 protein. The sample holds about 780,000 distinct CDR3 sequences, about 46% seen once. Sequencing was performed on blood. Source of these receptors: a man aged 80 or over in good health. CDR3s include the opening cysteine and the closing phenylalanine or tryptophan. D genes are given only for firm matches. Clone size, where shown, is once, few, many, or a class for clones that have expanded.

D | J | size | V | DNA | CDR3
- | TRBJ1-5 | - | TRBV20-1 | TGCAGTGCCCCCGGGGTGGGGAATCAGCCCCAGCATTTT | CSAPGVGNQPQHF
TRBD1 | TRBJ2-2 | few | TRBV5-1 | TGCGCCAGCAGCAAAACGGGACAGTACACCGGGGAGCTGTTTTTT | CASSKTGQYTGELFF
TRBD1 | TRBJ2-3 | - | TRBV25-1 | TGTGCCAGCAGTAAAGGACAGGTTAGCACAGATACGCAGTATTTT | CASSKGQVSTDTQYF
- | TRBJ2-7 | - | TRBV6-2/TRBV6-3 | TGTGCCAGCAGCCCCGACAGCTTCCCCTACGAGCAGTACTTC | CASSPDSFPYEQYF
- | TRBJ2-5 | - | TRBV24-1 | TGTGCCACCAGTCGGGCGGGCGGCAACAATGAGCAGTACTTC | CATSRAGGNNEQYF
- | TRBJ2-1 | - | TRBV7-8 | TGTGCCAGCAGCCAGACCCTAGTAAATGAGCAGTTCTTC | CASSQTLVNEQFF
TRBD2 | TRBJ2-1 | few | TRBV7-2 | TGTGCCAGCAGCTTAGGAGCTCTAGCGGGGGCGTGGCAGTTCTTC | CASSLGALAGAWQFF
TRBD2 | TRBJ2-3 | - | TRBV28 | TGTGCCAGCAGTACCCTAGCGGGAGGGCCGGTAGATACGCAGTATTTT | CASSTLAGGPVDTQYF
- | TRBJ2-1 | many | TRBV29-1 | TGCAGCGTCCTATCGGGGTACAATGAGCAGTTCTTC | CSVLSGYNEQFF
- | TRBJ1-4 | - | TRBV4-1 | TGCGCCAGCGGACCACAGGGCTCGTCAGGGGAAAAACTGTTTTTT | CASGPQGSSGEKLFF
TRBD2 | TRBJ2-1 | few | TRBV9 | TGTGCCAGCAGCCCCATTGCGTTCGGGAGGAATGAGCAGTTCTTC | CASSPIAFGRNEQFF
TRBD1 | TRBJ1-3 | - | TRBV6-1 | TGTGCCAGCAGTCAGGACAGGGCGGGAAACACCATATATTTT | CASSQDRAGNTIYF
TRBD2 | TRBJ2-1 | - | TRBV24-1 | TGTGCCACCAGTTTCCCCCAGGGTAGCGGGAGGAAAAATGAGCAGTTCTTC | CATSFPQGSGRKNEQFF
TRBD2 | TRBJ2-1 | - | TRBV9 | TGTGCCAGCAGCGTCCCTAGCGGGGGGGCTTGGGACAATGAGCAGTTCTTC | CASSVPSGGAWDNEQFF
- | TRBJ2-5 | few | TRBV10-3 | TGTGCCATCAGTACTCCCGGGACTGCAAAGGGGACCCAGTACTTC | CAISTPGTAKGTQYF
TRBD2 | TRBJ2-1 | - | TRBV6-2/TRBV6-3 | TGTGCCAGCAGTTACAATAGGGCGGGGGGACCGATTAATGAGCAGTTCTTC | CASSYNRAGGPINEQFF
- | TRBJ2-2 | few | TRBV12-3/TRBV12-4 | TGTGCCAGCACCTCCCCAGGGTGGGGAACCGGGGAGCTGTTTTTT | CASTSPGWGTGELFF
TRBD1 | TRBJ2-4 | - | TRBV5-1 | TGCGCTAGCAGCCCGACAGGGCCAGCAGCCAAAAACATTCAGTACTTC | CASSPTGPAAKNIQYF
TRBD1 | TRBJ2-7 | - | TRBV20-1 | TGCAGTGCTAGACCGGGACAGAAAGATTCCTACGAGCAGTACTTC | CSARPGQKDSYEQYF
TRBD2 | TRBJ2-1 | - | TRBV4-2 | TGTGCCAGCAGCCAAGCCCCTAGCGGGAGGACCACCTACGAGCAGTTCTTC | CASSQAPSGRTTYEQFF
- | TRBJ1-1 | few | TRBV5-1 | TGCGCCAGCAGCATCAAACAGAACACTGAAGCTTTCTTT | CASSIKQNTEAFF
TRBD2 | TRBJ2-3 | - | TRBV12-3/TRBV12-4 | TGTGCCAGCAAGTTGGGGTTTTGGCTAGCGGGAGAGAGGACGAGCACAGATACGCAGTATTTT | CASKLGFWLAGERTSTDTQYF
- | TRBJ2-3 | - | TRBV27 | TGTGCCAGCAGCCATCTGGGGGTTGTGTTAGATACGCAGTATTTT | CASSHLGVVLDTQYF
- | TRBJ2-3 | - | TRBV27 | TGTGCCAGCAGTCCGGGGGATTTGGGGGGAGATACGCAGTATTTT | CASSPGDLGGDTQYF
- | TRBJ2-5 | - | TRBV29-1 | TGCAGCTTTGGTCCGGGTAGGGACAATGAGCAGTACTTC | CSFGPGRDNEQYF
- | TRBJ2-5 | few | TRBV28 | TGTGCCAGCAGTACGGTGGGAGCGGTGGAGACCCAGTACTTC | CASSTVGAVETQYF
TRBD2 | TRBJ2-3 | - | TRBV20-1 | TGCAGTGGTTACTTCCGGACTAGCGGGGAAGATACGCAGTATTTT | CSGYFRTSGEDTQYF
- | TRBJ2-1 | - | TRBV21-1 | TGTGCCAGCAGCAAAGTCCCAGGGACTGAGCAGTTCTTC | CASSKVPGTEQFF
- | TRBJ2-3 | few | TRBV2 | TGTGCCAGCAGTGAAGCGCTTCCGGATACGCAGTATTTT | CASSEALPDTQYF
- | TRBJ2-6 | - | TRBV30 | TGTGCCTGGAGAGCTCCGGGGGCCAACGTCCTGACTTTC | CAWRAPGANVLTF
TRBD1 | TRBJ2-7 | few | TRBV12-3/TRBV12-4 | TGTGCCAGCAGTGCCGGACAGGGACACGAGCAGTACTTC | CASSAGQGHEQYF
- | TRBJ2-5 | - | TRBV5-1 | TGCGCCAGCGCCAAGAAAGAGACCCAGTACTTC | CASAKKETQYF
- | TRBJ1-1 | - | TRBV25-1 | TGTGCCAGCAGTGAACCGGGGATGAACACTGAAGCTTTCTTT | CASSEPGMNTEAFF
- | TRBJ1-2 | - | TRBV27 | TGTGCCAGCAGTTTTGGGGAGACCTATGGCTACACCTTC | CASSFGETYGYTF
TRBD1 | TRBJ1-2 | - | TRBV5-4 | TGTGCCAGCGGCGGGACAGGGCCCCCCTATGGCTACACCTTC | CASGGTGPPYGYTF
- | TRBJ2-7 | many | TRBV7-2 | TGTGCCAGCAGCTTAGCGGGAGGCGGTCTTGACGAGCAGTACTTC | CASSLAGGGLDEQYF
- | TRBJ2-1 | many | TRBV11-2 | TGTGCCAGCAGCGCCCTTGGCGCGGTGAATTACAATGAGCAGTTCTTC | CASSALGAVNYNEQFF
- | TRBJ2-2 | few | TRBV20-1 | TGCAGTGCAAGACAGACATCGGCCGGGGAGCTGTTTTTT | CSARQTSAGELFF
TRBD1 | TRBJ1-6 | - | TRBV28 | TGTGCCAGCAGCCAAGAGACAGGGAACACTTATAATTCACCCCTCCACTTT | CASSQETGNTYNSPLHF
TRBD2 | TRBJ2-1 | - | TRBV7-3 | TGTGCCAGCAGCTTAAGCGGTAGCGGGAGGGGGCAGTTCTTC | CASSLSGSGRGQFF
- | TRBJ2-5 | - | TRBV5-1 | TGCGCCAGCAGCTTGACAGGGATCCAAGAGACCCAGTACTTC | CASSLTGIQETQYF
- | TRBJ1-4 | - | TRBV5-1 | TGCGCCAGCAGCAGCAGGGGTAATGATGAAAAACTGTTTTTT | CASSSRGNDEKLFF
TRBD1 | TRBJ1-1 | few | TRBV5-1 | TGCGCCAGCAGCTTGGAACAGGGGGCGAACACTGAAGCTTTCTTT | CASSLEQGANTEAFF
- | TRBJ1-2 | few | TRBV14 | TGTGCCAGCAGCCAATATAAGGAGTATGGCTACACCTTC | CASSQYKEYGYTF
- | TRBJ2-3 | many | TRBV7-3 | TGTGCCAGCAGCTCCGGGACCCTCACAGATACGCAGTATTTT | CASSSGTLTDTQYF
- | TRBJ1-1 | - | TRBV11-2 | TGTGCCAGCGGACAGACCCTAAAAGCTTTCTTT | CASGQTLKAFF
TRBD1 | TRBJ2-3 | - | TRBV7-2 | TGTGCCAGCAGTAAGGGACAGGGTTACACAGATACGCAGTATTTT | CASSKGQGYTDTQYF
- | TRBJ1-6 | - | TRBV5-1 | TGCGCCAGCAGACCAATTCCCGGGGGTAATTCACCCCTCCACTTT | CASRPIPGGNSPLHF
- | TRBJ2-4 | - | TRBV20-1 | TGCAGTGCCCTAGGGGGGTCAGGGGTGTCTAGAACAGCCAAAAACATTCAGTACTTC | CSALGGSGVSRTAKNIQYF
- | TRBJ1-1 | - | TRBV9 | TGTGCCAGCAGCGTCGGGGGGCCGGGCGCTGAAGCTTTCTTT | CASSVGGPGAEAFF
- | TRBJ2-1 | - | TRBV29-1 | TGCAGCGTTGAAAAGAAAGCGGGCCCCGGACCCCATGAGCAGTTCTTC | CSVEKKAGPGPHEQFF
- | TRBJ2-3 | - | TRBV9 | TGTGCCAGCAGCCCCCGAGCTCCTCAGACGCAGTATTTT | CASSPRAPQTQYF
- | TRBJ2-5 | many | TRBV7-2 | TGTGCCAGCAGCGCCGGAGGGCCAGAGACCCAGTACTTC | CASSAGGPETQYF
- | TRBJ1-6 | - | TRBV20-1 | TGCAGTGTCCAGGGCGGTGTGAGTTCACCCCTCCACTTT | CSVQGGVSSPLHF